A single sample gave rise to the 29 T cell receptor beta chains below, sequenced in a study of shared clonotypes between healthy human individuals (dated by TCRdb to the early 2020s). Libraries were constructed by the immunoSEQ multiplex PCR assay. Sourced from immuneACCESS, this table was stored by TCRdb with only in-frame sequences that have V and J called. A share of the clones is absent; for the studies checked, an unresolved V gene accounts for under half, and the remainder has no known explanation. This sample has just over 2,000,000 clones in its table, and over 85% of those were observed once. In total, the top ten clones hold more than 0.1% of the sample. The sequenced material came from naive CD4+ T cells sorted from blood. This specimen's cell subset or site label, per the study, means: CD45RA+ positively selected. The origin of the receptors is a man in his late teens or twenties in good health.

The CDR3 DNA reads TGCAGCGTTGCGGGCCAGGGGGCGGGTGGCTACACCTTC. Translated: CSVAGQGAGGYTF. The chain uses TRBV29-1 and TRBJ1-2, with 8 bases aligning to TRBD1. With V trimmed by 4 bases and J by 7 bases, 8 bases remained unmatched. Germline V gene lookup returns CDR1 SQVTM and CDR2 ANQGSEA. CDR3 length: 13 amino acids.

The chain links TRBV28 to TRBJ2-5; weak D call: TRBD1 (7 bases). Trimming took 1 base from V and 2 from J, leaving 11 bases between them. Germline CDR1 MDHEN, CDR2 SYDVKM. This CDR3 is built from 15 residues. CDR3 amino acids: CASSLLGGQQETQYF. In DNA form, the CDR3 reads TGTGCCAGCAGTTTATTGGGGGGACAGCAAGAGACCCAGTACTTC.

This chain uses TRBV29-1 with TRBJ2-1; 8 bases agree with TRBD1. CDR3 length: 13 amino acids. Germline V gene data show CDR1 as SQVTM and CDR2 as ANQGSEA. V gave up 7 bases and J gave up 3 bases; unmatched junction bases: 5. The CDR3: CSARDRSYNEQFF. The CDR3 bases are TGCAGCGCCCGGGACAGGAGCTACAATGAGCAGTTCTTC.

CDR3 region: CASSTGVGYGYTF. CDR3 in DNA: TGTGCCAGCAGTACCGGGGTGGGCTATGGCTACACCTTC. The chain recombines TRBV27 with TRBJ1-2; D call uncertain. CDR3 length equals 13 residues. V was pared by 5 bases and J by 4 bases, with 11 bases between. Germline CDR1 and CDR2: MNHEY and SMNVEV (reference sequence).

The rearrangement uses TRBV18 and TRBJ2-7, with 7 bases aligning to TRBD2. Losses at the gene ends were 3 bases for V and 6 bases for J; bases not matched to a gene: 8. The CDR3 is made up of 14 amino acids. The germline V gene has CDR1 KGHSH and CDR2 LQKENI. In DNA form, the CDR3 reads TGTGCCAGCTCACCTTTATCTGGGGAGGGCGAGCAGTACTTC. This sequence encodes CASSPLSGEGEQYF.

The gene calls are TRBV27 and TRBJ1-1, with D possibly TRBD1 on 6 matching bases. V lost 6 bases to trimming and J lost 7 bases, with 21 bases between them. This CDR3 has 15 amino acids. Looked up from germline, CDR1 is MNHEY and CDR2 is SMNVEV (reference sequence). Here the CDR3 DNA reads TGTGCCAGCAGCCTGGTGAGTGGACAGAGCTTTGAAGCTTTCTTT. Translated: CASSLVSGQSFEAFF.

The chain is built from TRBV10-3 and TRBJ1-2; tentative D call: TRBD1 (5 bases). Germline CDR1 ENHRY, CDR2 SYGVKD. V gave up 10 bases and J gave up 2 bases, with 14 bases separating them. The CDR3 extends over 13 amino acids. CDR3 nucleotides: TGTGCCACCGGACAAGATCCAAACTATGGCTACACCTTC. Its translation: CATGQDPNYGYTF.

This chain connects TRBV18 to TRBJ2-7; 11 bases fit TRBD1. Trimming cost V 6 bases and J 0 bases; bases outside gene matches: 4. This CDR3 contains 15 residues. The germline V gene has CDR1 KGHSH and CDR2 LQKENI. CDR3 coding DNA: TGTGCCAGCTCGGAGGGGACAGGGGGCTCCTACGAGCAGTACTTC. Translated, it gives CASSEGTGGSYEQYF.

This clone was observed once. V is TRBV7-2 and J is TRBJ1-6, with unresolved D. Trimming took 5 bases from V and 0 from J, leaving 14 bases between them. The germline gives CDR1 SGHTA, CDR2 FQGNSA. CDR3 size: 17 residues. CDR3 protein: CASSQKPLSSYNSPLHF. In DNA form, the CDR3 reads TGTGCCAGCAGCCAGAAGCCCCTGAGCTCCTATAATTCACCCCTCCACTTT.

The genes are TRBV5-1 and TRBJ2-1; 7 nucleotides match TRBD1. This CDR3 comprises 15 residues. V lost 3 bases to trimming and J lost 5 bases; unmatched junction nucleotides: 8. Germline CDR1 reads SGHRS; CDR2 reads YFSETQ. CDR3 nucleotides: TGCGCCAGCAGCTCCGAGGGGGCAACCGACAATGAGCAGTTCTTC. Its translation is CASSSEGATDNEQFF.

Points on this clone: Other nucleotide sequences from this sample produce the same CDR3. The chain carries TRBV5-1 and TRBJ2-1, with a tentative D call TRBD2 (6 bases). This CDR3 region has 15 residues. Germline CDR1 SGHRS, CDR2 YFSETQ. The germline V and J ends were trimmed by 3 bases and 0 bases, with 10 bases remaining between them. CDR3 sequence (DNA): TGCGCCAGCAGCTCGGGACTGAGCTCCTACAATGAGCAGTTCTTC. Protein sequence: CASSSGLSSYNEQFF.

About this clone itself: A read error may be the cause here, since a much bigger clone is one base away. The sample holds other DNA sequences that translate to the same CDR3. The V and J genes are TRBV30 and TRBJ1-2; D is perhaps TRBD1 (5 bases). Germline V lookup: CDR1 GTSNPN, CDR2 SVGIG (reference sequence). CDR3 length: 14 residues. This chain's CDR3 is CAGAQVPTNYGYTF. CDR3 nucleotides: TGTGCCGGGGCTCAGGTACCCACTAACTATGGCTACACTTTC.

As for this clone: Other DNA sequences in the sample encode the same CDR3. The chain uses TRBV18 and TRBJ1-6; 10 positions match TRBD1. Trimming took 5 bases from V and 8 from J; bases not matched to a gene: 3. The CDR3 is 14 amino acids. Looked up from germline, CDR1 is KGHSH and CDR2 is LQKENI. CDR3 protein: CASSSGTGDSPLHF. Here the CDR3 DNA reads TGTGCCAGCTCATCCGGGACAGGGGATTCACCCCTCCACTTT. Variable domain in full (rest from reference TRBV18 and TRBJ1-6): NAGVMQNPRHLVRRRGQEARLRCSPMKGHSHVYWYRQLPEEGLKFMVYLQKENIIDESGMPKERFSAEFPKEGPSILRIQQVVRGDSAAYFCASSSGTGDSPLHFGNGTRLTVT.

In regard to this clone: Since a much larger clone is just one base distant, this may be a read error. The chain's CDR3 is CASSIAYEQYF. CDR3 sequence (DNA): TGTGCCAGCAGCATAGCCTACGAGCAGTACTTC. This chain uses TRBV5-8 with TRBJ2-7; D remains unclear. Germline loops: CDR1 SGHTS, CDR2 YDEGEE. The CDR3 loop spans 11 amino acids. The ends were cut back, 4 bases at V and 2 bases at J, with 4 bases in the middle.

This clone was observed a single time. This sequence joins TRBV19 and TRBJ2-4; D is perhaps TRBD1 (6 bases). This CDR3 spans 15 amino acids. The ends were cut back, 9 bases at V and 0 bases at J, with 15 bases in the middle. Germline CDR1 LNHDA, CDR2 SQIVND (reference sequence). CDR3 sequence: CASSGQILAKNIQYF. The CDR3 nucleotides are TGTGCCAGCTCCGGACAGATCCTAGCCAAAAACATTCAGTACTTC.

This clone was recorded many times. The J gene is TRBJ2-3, the V gene TRBV5-8; D uncertain. The ends were cut back, 3 bases at V and 6 bases at J, with 14 bases in the middle. Per germline, CDR1 SGHTS and CDR2 YDEGEE. CDR3 length: 14 amino acids. CDR3 in amino acids: CASSSQLFYDTQYF. The CDR3 DNA sequence: TGTGCCAGCAGCTCCCAGCTTTTCTACGATACGCAGTATTTT.

In this sample, this clone turned up many times. The V and J genes are TRBV2 and TRBJ1-1, with TRBD1 matching over 10 bases. The germline CDR1 and CDR2 sequences are SNHLY and FYNNEI. The CDR3 is 15 amino acids. Trimming cost V 2 bases and J 4 bases; bases outside gene matches: 4. CDR3 in amino acids: CASSELGQGVTEAFF. As DNA, the CDR3 is TGTGCCAGCAGTGAACTCGGACAGGGGGTCACTGAAGCTTTCTTT.

The table lists this clone with a count of one. The chain carries TRBV27 and TRBJ2-7; weak D call: TRBD2 (6 bases). Trimming took off 3 bases at V and 5 bases at J, with 11 bases between the two ends. Germline CDR1 MNHEY, CDR2 SMNVEV (reference sequence). The CDR3 has 13 residues. This CDR3 reads CASSFVAAHEQYF. In DNA form, the CDR3 reads TGTGCCAGCAGTTTTGTAGCGGCCCACGAGCAGTACTTC.

On this clone itself: Other DNA variants within this sample encode the same CDR3. V and J are TRBV9 and TRBJ2-3, with TRBD2 matching 11 bases. J was trimmed by 0 bases and V by 0 bases; bases with no gene match: 6. The CDR3 contains 18 residues. CDR1 and CDR2 (germline): SGDLS, YYNGEE. The CDR3 spells CASSVAGGLAASTDTQYF. CDR3 nucleotide sequence: TGTGCCAGCAGCGTAGCTGGGGGACTAGCGGCCAGCACAGATACGCAGTATTTT.

The CDR3 here is CASKRQGVSNQPQHF. The CDR3 coding sequence is TGTGCCAGCAAACGACAGGGAGTGAGCAATCAGCCCCAGCATTTT. The chain uses TRBV6-1 and TRBJ1-5, with TRBD1 identical over 7 bases. This CDR3 is built from 15 residues. Germline loops: CDR1 MNHNS, CDR2 SASEGT. Trimming at V came to 7 bases and at J to 1 base, leaving 7 bases not matched to a gene.

The chain recombines TRBV28 with TRBJ1-1; 9 bases line up with TRBD1. J was trimmed by 7 bases and V by 8 bases; bases with no gene match: 14. Per the germline V gene, CDR1 is MDHEN and CDR2 is SYDVKM. The CDR3 covers 15 residues. The CDR3: CASVWGDREGNEAFF. The CDR3 DNA reads as TGTGCCAGCGTATGGGGGGACAGGGAAGGAAATGAAGCTTTCTTT.

The CDR3 region has the DNA TGTGCCAGCAGCCAAGATGAAACCCAGGGGGTAAAACTGTTTTTT. Its translation is CASSQDETQGVKLFF. The rearrangement uses TRBV5-4 and TRBJ1-4; 7 bases match TRBD1. CDR3 length equals 15 residues. V lost 4 bases, J lost 10 bases, and 13 bases stayed unmatched. Germline V CDR1 and CDR2: SGHNT, YYREEE (reference sequence).

V and J are TRBV7-2 and TRBJ2-7; TRBD2 matches at 11 bases. Germline V gene lookup returns CDR1 SGHTA and CDR2 FQGNSA. This CDR3 is 14 amino acids long. Unmatched junction bases numbered 2, after V lost 5 bases and J lost 2 bases. CDR3 in DNA: TGTGCCAGCAGCCCGACTAGCGGGACCTACGAGCAGTACTTC. This translates into CASSPTSGTYEQYF.

The chain links TRBV4-2 to TRBJ1-1, with D possibly TRBD1 on 6 matching bases. Trimming left V 4 bases short and J 3 bases short, with 18 bases between. The CDR3 consists of 16 residues. The germline V gene encodes CDR1 LGHNA and CDR2 YNFKEQ. The CDR3 DNA is TGTGCCAGCAGCCCCCAGACAGGCTCCATGGACACTGAAGCTTTCTTT. Protein sequence: CASSPQTGSMDTEAFF.

The J gene is TRBJ1-2, the V gene TRBV5-4; weak D call: TRBD1 (5 bases). Germline CDR1 SGHNT, CDR2 YYREEE (reference sequence). V lost 0 bases, J lost 7 bases, and 16 bases lay in between. The CDR3 runs to 15 residues. This chain's CDR3 is CASSLVGREGFGYTF. The DNA for the CDR3 is TGTGCCAGCAGCTTGGTCGGCAGGGAGGGGTTTGGCTACACCTTC.

The genes are TRBV15 and TRBJ2-3; 12 bases agree with TRBD2. Germline CDR1 LNHNV, CDR2 YYDKDF (reference sequence). The CDR3 consists of 17 residues. Unmatched junction bases numbered 12, after V lost 3 bases and J lost 8 bases. The CDR3 DNA reads as TGTGCCACCAGCAGGGGAGGACTAGCGGGACCAGGGCCTACGCAGTATTTT. Translating gives CATSRGGLAGPGPTQYF.

V usage is TRBV6-1 and J usage is TRBJ1-4; D ambiguous. In germline, CDR1 is MNHNS, CDR2 SASEGT. The V gene lost 4 bases and the J gene lost 0 bases, with 12 bases spanning the gap. The CDR3 consists of 16 residues. This chain's CDR3 is CASSALEGSTNEKLFF. Here the CDR3 DNA reads TGTGCCAGCAGTGCATTGGAGGGCTCAACTAATGAAAAACTGTTTTTT.

The J gene is TRBJ1-5, the V gene TRBV27, with 8 bases lining up with TRBD1. V trimming: 3 bases; J trimming: 7 bases; junction bases outside the gene matches: 8. The germline gives CDR1 MNHEY, CDR2 SMNVEV (reference sequence). This CDR3 comprises 15 residues. CDR3 amino acids: CASSFQGAVWQPQHF. The CDR3 nucleotides are TGTGCCAGCAGTTTTCAGGGGGCGGTTTGGCAGCCCCAGCATTTT.

Notes on this clone: Other DNA sequences in the same sample also yield this CDR3. The V call is TRBV5-1, the J call TRBJ2-4; possible D gene TRBD1, 6 bases. The CDR3 covers 15 residues. The germline V gene has CDR1 SGHRS and CDR2 YFSETQ. With 0 bases removed from V and 2 bases from J, the gap between germline ends came to 9 bases. CDR3 amino acids: CASSLETGSKNIQYF. The CDR3, as DNA: TGCGCCAGCAGCTTGGAGACAGGCTCCAAAAACATTCAGTACTTC.